The next 27 T cell receptor beta chains were all read from a single sample in a study of technical replicates of blood from a few donors. Using immunoSEQ multiplex PCR, the repertoire was profiled, and TCRdb retains in-frame clones only, with some absent. The sample lists 67,000 or so clones; around 90% were seen once. Sequencing was done on a sample of T cells isolated from PBMCs. The receptors shown here come from a human donor in good health.

The chain employs TRBV19 and TRBJ1-5; tentative D call: TRBD1 (6 bases). The CDR3 has 15 amino acids. Trimming took 7 bases from V and 0 from J, leaving 13 bases between them. Germline values: CDR1 LNHDA, CDR2 SQIVND (reference sequence). CDR3 in amino acids: CASTEGGHSNQPQHF. The CDR3, as DNA: TGTGCCAGTACGGAAGGGGGTCATAGCAATCAGCCCCAGCATTTT.

The J gene is TRBJ1-1, the V gene TRBV7-2; TRBD1 might be the D (6 bases). The CDR3 is made up of 16 amino acids. V lost 5 bases and J 0 bases, leaving 16 bases between the germline ends. The germline CDR1 and CDR2 sequences are SGHTA and FQGNSA. The CDR3 region has the DNA TGTGCCAGCAGCCTCAGCCGGGACAAGATGAACACTGAAGCTTTCTTT. This encodes CASSLSRDKMNTEAFF.

The chain combines TRBV19 with TRBJ1-5; D is unresolved. The CDR3 spans 16 residues. CDR1 is LNHDA, CDR2 SQIVND, per germline (reference sequence). V lost 7 bases to trimming and J lost 0 bases, with 16 bases between them. Here the CDR3 DNA reads TGTGCCAGTAAACGGGTATTTGGATATAGCAATCAGCCCCAGCATTTT. Amino acid sequence: CASKRVFGYSNQPQHF.

This sequence joins TRBV29-1 and TRBJ1-2; TRBD1 is a possible D gene (5 bases). Germline CDR1 reads SQVTM; CDR2 reads ANQGSEA. Trimming left V 1 base short and J 7 bases short, with 16 bases between. This CDR3 comprises 14 residues. The CDR3 nucleotides are TGCAGCGTTGAAGGGGGCGCACAATCTTTTGGCTACACCTTC. Amino acid sequence: CSVEGGAQSFGYTF.

J is TRBJ2-7 and V is TRBV7-2, with D maybe TRBD1 (6 bases). V lost 5 bases, J lost 1 base, and 12 bases lay in between. Germline V gene data show CDR1 as SGHTA and CDR2 as FQGNSA. The CDR3 runs 14 residues. The DNA for the CDR3 is TGTGCCAGCAGCGTCGGGACACTGTCCTACGAGCAGTACTTC. Translation: CASSVGTLSYEQYF.

The chain is built from TRBV7-6 and TRBJ1-1; D might be TRBD1 (6 bases). The CDR3 extends over 14 amino acids. Germline V gene sequence: CDR1 SGHVS, CDR2 FNYEAQ. Deletions cut 5 bases from V and 8 bases from J, with 18 bases between. The CDR3 DNA reads as TGTGCCAGCAGCCGGGGGGGCACGGTGGAGGAAGCTTTCTTT. Translated, it gives CASSRGGTVEEAFF.

This clone is a singleton in its sample. The chain combines TRBV27 with TRBJ1-5; TRBD1 matches at 11 bases. With V trimmed by 4 bases and J by 7 bases, 6 bases remained unmatched. Germline V CDR1 and CDR2: MNHEY, SMNVEV (reference sequence). The CDR3 contains 15 residues. The CDR3 DNA reads as TGTGCCAGCAGTTGGACAGGGGGCTCAGGACAGCCCCAGCATTTT. Amino acid sequence: CASSWTGGSGQPQHF.

The CDR3 coding sequence is TGTGCCAGCAGCTTGAATAGCGGTGGTTACGAGCAGTACTTC. This sequence encodes CASSLNSGGYEQYF. The chain joins TRBV7-3 to TRBJ2-7, with D possibly being TRBD2 (6 bases). V was shortened by 3 bases and J by 4 bases, with 13 bases between the two germline ends. The CDR3 contains 14 residues. CDR1 and CDR2 (germline): SGHTA, FQGTGA.

The rearrangement links TRBV29-1 to TRBJ2-3; 7 nucleotides agree with TRBD2. V gave up 3 bases and J gave up 2 bases; unmatched junction bases: 5. The CDR3 extends over 14 amino acids. Germline-derived CDR1 and CDR2 are SQVTM and ANQGSEA. CDR3 sequence reads: CSVDMSGNTDTQYF. Here the CDR3 DNA reads TGCAGCGTTGATATGAGCGGGAACACAGATACGCAGTATTTT.

This clone was seen once. The chain carries TRBV7-8 and TRBJ1-2, with D maybe TRBD1 (6 bases). Trimming shortened V by 2 bases and J by 5 bases, and 18 bases separated the two germline ends. The V gene's germline CDR1 is SGHVS and CDR2 FQNEAQ. The CDR3 runs to 16 residues. Here the CDR3 reads CASSLTGITLLYGYTF. The DNA for the CDR3 is TGTGCCAGCAGCTTAACAGGGATCACGCTATTATATGGCTACACCTTC.

This clone came up once. The V and J genes are TRBV5-1 and TRBJ1-2; no definite D call. Germline loops: CDR1 SGHRS, CDR2 YFSETQ. Trimming shortened V by 0 bases and J by 8 bases, and 11 bases separated the two germline ends. The CDR3 extends over 13 amino acids. CDR3 in DNA: TGCGCCAGCAGCTTGGAAGGGAGCCAAGGCTACACCTTC. It encodes CASSLEGSQGYTF.

In this sample, this clone turned up once. The chain employs TRBV6-5 and TRBJ2-2, with D possibly being TRBD1 (5 bases). CDR1 and CDR2 from the germline V gene are MNHEY and SVGAGI. There are 13 residues in the CDR3. Deletions cut 6 bases from V and 4 bases from J, with 9 bases between. Here the CDR3 DNA reads TGTGCCAGCAGCAGACAGTTCACCGGGGAGCTGTTTTTT. Encoded protein: CASSRQFTGELFF.

This chain joins TRBV29-1 and TRBJ2-1; TRBD2 aligns across 7 bases. CDR1 and CDR2 from the germline V gene are SQVTM and ANQGSEA. There are 12 residues in the CDR3. V lost 6 bases to trimming and J lost 9 bases; unmatched junction nucleotides: 8. The CDR3 protein is CSVLGRGGEQFF. DNA of the CDR3: TGCAGCGTCCTGGGGAGGGGCGGTGAGCAGTTCTTC.

This clone was seen just once. The J gene is TRBJ2-1, the V gene TRBV13; 8 bases map to TRBD2. The J segment lost 5 bases and the V segment lost 7 bases, leaving 22 bases of the junction unmatched. The germline CDR1 and CDR2 sequences are PRHDT and FYEKMQ (reference sequence). The CDR3 contains 19 residues. This chain's CDR3 is CASTENEGLGLAGDNEQFF. CDR3 DNA sequence: TGTGCCAGCACCGAGAATGAGGGTCTCGGTCTAGCGGGTGACAATGAGCAGTTCTTC.

This clone appeared once. This chain links TRBV18 with TRBJ2-1, with 15 bases that match TRBD2. V lost 3 bases and J lost 4; bases outside the gene matches: 1. Germline assignment: CDR1 KGHSH and CDR2 LQKENI. This CDR3 spans 16 amino acids. The CDR3 nucleotides are TGTGCCAGCTCACCGGGGACTAGCGGGAGGTACAATGAGCAGTTCTTC. Translating it yields CASSPGTSGRYNEQFF.

In regard to this clone: The DNA is left out, because the CDR3 cannot be placed on it with certainty; the CDR3 is given as TCRdb lists it. CDR3 residues: CASSFAQGAAKNIQYF. The chain is built from TRBV12-1 and TRBJ2-4; the D call of TRBD1 is as the table states it, not checked on the DNA. TRBV12-1 constitutes a pseudogene. The CDR3 is made up of 16 amino acids, end residues included.

The V gene is TRBV15, the J gene TRBJ2-3; no clear D gene. The CDR3 totals 13 residues. The V gene's germline CDR1 is LNHNV and CDR2 YYDKDF (reference sequence). With 0 bases removed from V and 6 bases from J, the gap between germline ends came to 7 bases. CDR3 sequence (DNA): TGTGCCACCAGCAGAGATCTCAGGGATACGCAGTATTTT. Translating gives CATSRDLRDTQYF.

The chain couples TRBV6-1 to TRBJ1-1; D call uncertain. Germline V gene lookup returns CDR1 MNHNS and CDR2 SASEGT. This CDR3 is built from 14 residues. Trimming took off 2 bases at V and 6 bases at J, with 13 bases between the two ends. CDR3 sequence (DNA): TGTGCCAGCAGTGAAAATGCCAGGTGGGCTGAAGCTTTCTTT. This translates into CASSENARWAEAFF.

This sequence joins TRBV5-1 and TRBJ2-5; possible D gene TRBD2, 6 bases. CDR1 is SGHRS and CDR2 is YFSETQ in the germline V gene. The CDR3 has 15 amino acids. V was shortened by 2 bases and J by 2 bases, with 13 bases between the two germline ends. CDR3 coding DNA: TGCGCCAGCAGCTTACAAACTAGCTCACAAGAGACCCAGTACTTC. Translated: CASSLQTSSQETQYF.

This chain uses TRBV27 with TRBJ1-5, with D perhaps TRBD1 (6 bases). The CDR3 is 17 amino acids. V was clipped by 6 bases and J by 0 bases, with 18 bases between them. Germline CDR1 is MNHEY and CDR2 is SMNVEV (reference sequence). CDR3 DNA: TGTGCCAGCAGCCCGTACAGGGTTCAGTATAGCAATCAGCCCCAGCATTTT. It yields the protein CASSPYRVQYSNQPQHF.

J is TRBJ1-1 and V is TRBV6-5; D may be TRBD1 (6 bases). Germline V gene lookup returns CDR1 MNHEY and CDR2 SVGAGI. The V and J ends lost 2 bases and 5 bases respectively, with 15 bases between them. CDR3 size: 15 residues. The CDR3 is CASSYAPQGKTEAFF. CDR3 coding DNA: TGTGCCAGCAGTTACGCCCCACAGGGTAAAACTGAAGCTTTCTTT.

The CDR3 loop is CASRRTGEVGELFF. CDR3 DNA: TGTGCCAGCAGGAGGACAGGGGAGGTCGGGGAGCTGTTTTTT. The chain uses TRBV7-3 and TRBJ2-2, with 9 nucleotides matching TRBD1. Looked up from germline, CDR1 is SGHTA and CDR2 is FQGTGA. This CDR3 spans 14 amino acids. V lost 6 bases and J lost 7; bases outside the gene matches: 6.

The J gene is TRBJ2-7, the V gene TRBV28, with D perhaps TRBD1 (5 bases). From germline, CDR1 is MDHEN and CDR2 SYDVKM. V lost 2 bases and J lost 3, with 11 bases in between. The CDR3 is 14 residues long. The CDR3 sequence: CASSLTGLIYEQYF. CDR3 coding DNA: TGTGCCAGCAGTTTAACAGGATTAATCTACGAGCAGTACTTC. Filled out from reference TRBV28 and TRBJ2-7, the complete variable domain reads DVKVTQSSRYLVKRTGEKVFLECVQDMDHENMFWYRQDPGLGLRLIYFSYDVKMKEKGDIPEGYSVSREKKERFSLILESASTNQTSMYLCASSLTGLIYEQYFGPGTRLTVT.

The DNA for the CDR3 is TGCGCCAGCAGCCTGACAGGGGCGCCTTCTGCTGAAGCTTTCTTT. It encodes CASSLTGAPSAEAFF. V usage is TRBV5-1 and J usage is TRBJ1-1, with 8 nucleotides matching TRBD1. The V segment lost 4 bases and the J segment 6 bases; nucleotides outside the gene matches: 11. CDR3 length: 15 residues. Germline CDR1 reads SGHRS; CDR2 reads YFSETQ.

CDR3 region: CASSTGTGISQAFF. The CDR3 coding sequence is TGTGCCAGTAGCACCGGGACAGGGATATCTCAAGCTTTCTTT. This chain connects TRBV19 to TRBJ1-1, with 9 bases that match TRBD1. CDR3 length: 14 residues. The germline V gene encodes CDR1 LNHDA and CDR2 SQIVND (reference sequence). After removal of 6 bases from V and 9 bases from J, the junction contained 11 bases not matched to a gene.

The V gene is TRBV9, the J gene TRBJ1-6, with no clear D. Germline V gene sequence: CDR1 SGDLS, CDR2 YYNGEE. There are 15 residues in the CDR3. Trimming shortened V by 0 bases and J by 5 bases, and 9 bases separated the two germline ends. The CDR3 is CASSVGGGNNSPLHF. CDR3 nucleotide sequence: TGTGCCAGCAGCGTAGGAGGCGGGAATAATTCACCCCTCCACTTT.

The chain couples TRBV5-4 to TRBJ2-5; D might be TRBD2 (6 bases). The germline V gene encodes CDR1 SGHNT and CDR2 YYREEE (reference sequence). The CDR3 runs 14 residues. The V end was cut by 5 bases, the J end by 5 bases, with 16 bases between. In DNA, the CDR3 is TGTGCCAGCAGACCCCACACTAGCCGGGAGACCCAGTACTTC. Its translation: CASRPHTSRETQYF. The full variable domain, in which reference TRBV5-4 and TRBJ2-5 provide the parts outside the CDR3, is ETGVTQSPTHLIKTRGQQVTLRCSSQSGHNTVSWYQQALGQGPQFIFQYYREEENGRGNFPPRFSGLQFPNYSSELNVNALELDDSALYLCASRPHTSRETQYFGPGTRLLVL.